This TCR beta chain is from a study of OX40 agonist ivuxolimab in advanced cancers. For the study at large: Males comprised 70% to 90% of the group, whose mean age was approximately 60 years (range roughly 20 to 85).

Sequencing used immunoSEQ multiplex PCR; TCRdb keeps in-frame clones, though not all of them. The sample contains approximately 60,000 clones, roughly 85% of which appear only once. Drawing of blood for sampling happened at baseline, at cycle 4 day 1, and at cycle 7 day 1. Only a few counts were recorded for this clone. The receptor comes from an adult with an advanced solid tumor such as melanoma, head and neck, liver or kidney cancer. Here the sequenced sample was CD4+ or CD8+ T cells sorted from blood, taken in a trial of the OX40 agonist ivuxolimab.

The DNA of the CDR3 is TGTGCCAGCAGAGGACTAGTCGGGTACGAGCAGTACTTC. Protein product: CASRGLVGYEQYF. The chain uses TRBV6-1 and TRBJ2-7, with 7 positions matching TRBD2. The CDR3 runs to 13 residues. Germline V gene lookup returns CDR1 MNHNS and CDR2 SASEGT. Losses at the gene ends were 6 bases for V and 4 bases for J; bases not matched to a gene: 6.